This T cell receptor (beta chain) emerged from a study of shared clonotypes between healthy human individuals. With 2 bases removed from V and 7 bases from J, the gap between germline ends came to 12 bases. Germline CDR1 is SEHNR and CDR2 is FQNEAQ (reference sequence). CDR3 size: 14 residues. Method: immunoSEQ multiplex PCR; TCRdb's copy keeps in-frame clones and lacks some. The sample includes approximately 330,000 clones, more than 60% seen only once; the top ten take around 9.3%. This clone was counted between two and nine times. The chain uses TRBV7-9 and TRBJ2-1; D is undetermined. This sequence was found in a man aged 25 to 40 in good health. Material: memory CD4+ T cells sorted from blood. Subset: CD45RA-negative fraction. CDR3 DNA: TGTGCCAGCAGCTTAAGGTTGCAAGCGAATGAGCAGTTCTTC. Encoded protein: CASSLRLQANEQFF. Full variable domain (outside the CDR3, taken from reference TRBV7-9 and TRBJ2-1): DTGVSQNPRHKITKRGQNVTFRCDPISEHNRLYWYRQTLGQGPEFLTYFQNEAQLEKSRLLSDRFSAERPKGSFSTLEIQRTEQGDSAMYLCASSLRLQANEQFFGPGTRLTVL.